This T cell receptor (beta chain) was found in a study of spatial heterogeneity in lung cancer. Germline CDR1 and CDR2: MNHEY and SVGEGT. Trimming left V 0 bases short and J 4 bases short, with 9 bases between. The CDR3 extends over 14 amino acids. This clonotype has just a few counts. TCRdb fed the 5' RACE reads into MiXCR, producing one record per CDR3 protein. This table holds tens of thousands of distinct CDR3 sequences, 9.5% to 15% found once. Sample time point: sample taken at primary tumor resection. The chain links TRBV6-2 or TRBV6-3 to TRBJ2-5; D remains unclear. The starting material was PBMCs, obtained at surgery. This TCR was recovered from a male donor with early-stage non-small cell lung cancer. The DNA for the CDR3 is TGTGCCAGCAGTTACTCCGTAGCCAGAGAGACCCAGTACTTC. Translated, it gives CASSYSVARETQYF.